The 4 T cell receptor beta chains in this list originate from one sample, sequenced in a study of Graves' ophthalmopathy and Graves' hyperthyroidism. Scientists amplified the TCR beta CDR3 regions from RNA transcripts. The first-round RT-PCR employed HTBI primers together with the Qiagen OneStep RT-PCR kit. A multiplex PCR was then performed as the second round. MiXCR, applied by TCRdb to the multiplex PCR reads, yields one record per CDR3 protein. The table has about 240,000 distinct CDR3 sequences, around 50% seen once; the top ten hold roughly half. Sample: peripheral blood. These receptors came from an adult man with Graves' ophthalmopathy.

This clonotype was counted between two and nine times. The chain is built from TRBV10-1 and TRBJ1-3; no firm D call. The CDR3 sequence is 13 residues long. The germline V gene has CDR1 WNHNN and CDR2 SYGVQD (reference sequence). V was cut by 6 bases and J by 3 bases, with 9 bases left in between. This chain's CDR3 is CASRPGRGNTIYF. In DNA form, the CDR3 reads TGCGCCAGCAGGCCGGGTCGTGGAAACACCATATATTTT.

V is TRBV20-1 and J is TRBJ1-1, with D perhaps TRBD1 (6 bases). In germline, CDR1 is DFQATT, CDR2 SNEGSKA (reference sequence). The CDR3 length is 13 residues. V was shortened by 6 bases and J by 1 base, with 12 bases between the two germline ends. CDR3: CSAPRQANTEAFF. The CDR3 bases are TGCAGTGCCCCCCGACAGGCGAACACTGAAGCTTTCTTT.

This clonotype has more than one count but fewer than ten. This chain links TRBV12-3 or TRBV12-4 with TRBJ2-7, with a tentative D call TRBD2 (7 bases). Trimming took off 6 bases at V and 2 bases at J, with 17 bases between the two ends. The CDR3 runs 15 residues. As DNA, the CDR3 is TGTGCCAGCAGCACGTTGTGGGGGGGCACCTACGAGCAGTACTTC. Amino acids: CASSTLWGGTYEQYF.

The rearrangement links TRBV5-1 to TRBJ2-1, with 11 bases lining up with TRBD2. Germline lookup yields CDR1 SGHRS and CDR2 YFSETQ. V shed 7 bases and J 2 bases; nucleotides not matched to a gene: 8. The length of the CDR3 is 16 residues. In nucleotides, the CDR3 is TGCGCCAGCTTTAGCGGGGGGGCACGGACCTACAATGAGCAGTTCTTC. Translating it yields CASFSGGARTYNEQFF.